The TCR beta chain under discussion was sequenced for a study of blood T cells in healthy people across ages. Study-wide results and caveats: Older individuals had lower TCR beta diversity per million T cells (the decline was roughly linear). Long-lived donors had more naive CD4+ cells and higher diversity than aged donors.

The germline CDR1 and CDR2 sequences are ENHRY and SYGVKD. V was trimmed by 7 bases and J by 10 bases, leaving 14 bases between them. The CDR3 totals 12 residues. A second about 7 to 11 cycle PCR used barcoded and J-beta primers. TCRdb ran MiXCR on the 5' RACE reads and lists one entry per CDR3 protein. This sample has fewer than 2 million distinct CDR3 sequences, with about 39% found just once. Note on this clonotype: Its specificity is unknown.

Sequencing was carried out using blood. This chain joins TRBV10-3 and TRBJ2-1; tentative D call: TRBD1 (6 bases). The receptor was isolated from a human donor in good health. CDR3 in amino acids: CAITPTGQEQFF. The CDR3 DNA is TGTGCCATCACCCCAACTGGACAGGAGCAGTTCTTC.